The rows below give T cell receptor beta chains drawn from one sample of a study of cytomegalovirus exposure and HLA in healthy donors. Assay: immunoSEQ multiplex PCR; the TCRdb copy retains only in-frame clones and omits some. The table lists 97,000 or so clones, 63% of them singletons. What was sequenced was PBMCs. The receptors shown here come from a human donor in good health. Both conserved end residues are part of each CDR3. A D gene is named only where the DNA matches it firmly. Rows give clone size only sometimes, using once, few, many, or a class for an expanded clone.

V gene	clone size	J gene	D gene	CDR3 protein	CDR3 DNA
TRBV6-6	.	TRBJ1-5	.	CASSYSGQGSNQPQHF	TGTGCCAGCAGTTACTCTGGACAAGGAAGCAATCAGCCCCAGCATTTT
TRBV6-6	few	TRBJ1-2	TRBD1	CASSFETGGYGYTF	TGTGCCAGCAGTTTTGAAACAGGGGGGTATGGCTACACCTTC
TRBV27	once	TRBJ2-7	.	CASSLSVGQGGEQYF	TGTGCCAGCAGTTTATCTGTCGGGCAGGGAGGCGAGCAGTACTTC
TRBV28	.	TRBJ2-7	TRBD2	CASSLAAGGPREQYF	TGTGCCAGCAGTTTAGCAGCGGGAGGGCCTCGCGAGCAGTACTTC
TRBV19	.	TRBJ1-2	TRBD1	CASTLLEGAGGYTF	TGTGCCAGTACCCTTCTTGAGGGGGCCGGCGGCTACACCTTC
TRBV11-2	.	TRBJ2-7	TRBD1	CASSLGDRYYEQYF	TGTGCCAGCAGCTTAGGGGACAGGTACTACGAGCAGTACTTC
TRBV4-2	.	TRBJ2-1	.	CASSQDAMVGPYNEQFF	TGTGCCAGCAGCCAAGATGCAATGGTGGGCCCCTACAATGAGCAGTTCTTC
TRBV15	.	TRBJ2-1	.	CATSREARVNPSYNEQFF	TGTGCCACCAGCAGAGAGGCCAGGGTGAATCCCTCCTACAATGAGCAGTTCTTC
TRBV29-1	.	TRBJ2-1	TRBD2	CSVELLAGAEQFF	TGCAGCGTTGAACTTCTGGCGGGAGCCGAGCAGTTCTTC
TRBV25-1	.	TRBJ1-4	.	CASSELSGGTTNEKLFF	TGTGCCAGCAGTGAATTGTCGGGGGGGACAACTAATGAAAAACTGTTTTTT
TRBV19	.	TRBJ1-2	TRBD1	CASSRDREVGYGYTF	TGTGCCAGCAGCCGGGACAGGGAGGTTGGCTATGGCTACACCTTC
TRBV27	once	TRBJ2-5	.	CASSSYRGGQETQYF	TGTGCCAGCAGTTCCTACAGGGGGGGACAAGAGACCCAGTACTTC
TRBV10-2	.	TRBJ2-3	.	CASSAGGGILTDTQYF	TGCGCCAGCAGTGCGGGGGGCGGGATCCTAACAGATACGCAGTATTTT
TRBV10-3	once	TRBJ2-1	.	CAISPTGTYNEQFF	TGTGCCATCAGCCCGACAGGGACTTACAATGAGCAGTTCTTC
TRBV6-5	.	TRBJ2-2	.	CASSQRLVAGELFF	TGTGCCAGCAGTCAGAGACTAGTCGCCGGGGAGCTGTTTTTT
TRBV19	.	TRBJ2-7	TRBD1	CATNSGTGRSYEQYF	TGTGCCACGAACTCCGGGACAGGGCGTTCCTACGAGCAGTACTTC
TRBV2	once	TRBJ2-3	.	CASSDVRRNTDTQYF	TGTGCCAGCAGTGATGTTAGGAGAAACACAGATACGCAGTATTTT
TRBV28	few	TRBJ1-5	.	CASSTANSPQPQHF	TGTGCCAGCAGTACCGCGAATAGTCCTCAGCCCCAGCATTTT
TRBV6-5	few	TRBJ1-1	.	CASSYSANTEAFF	TGTGCCAGCAGTTACTCGGCGAACACTGAAGCTTTCTTT
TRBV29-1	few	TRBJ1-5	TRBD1	CSVTDPGQGNQPQHF	TGCAGCGTAACGGATCCGGGACAGGGGAATCAGCCCCAGCATTTT
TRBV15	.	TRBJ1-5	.	CATSRDLQDQPQHF	TGTGCCACCAGCAGAGATCTACAGGATCAGCCCCAGCATTTT
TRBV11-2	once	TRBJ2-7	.	CASSLGWYGGYEQYF	TGTGCCAGCAGCTTGGGGTGGTACGGGGGCTACGAGCAGTACTTC
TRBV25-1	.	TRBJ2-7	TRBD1	CASMTPRGQGGEQYF	TGTGCCAGCATGACTCCCCGGGGACAGGGGGGCGAGCAGTACTTC
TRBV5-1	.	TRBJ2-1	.	CASSGLTFENEQFF	TGCGCCAGCTCGGGACTCACTTTTGAGAATGAGCAGTTCTTC
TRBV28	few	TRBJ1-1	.	CASSLGSMNTEAFF	TGTGCCAGCAGTTTGGGCAGCATGAACACTGAAGCTTTCTTT
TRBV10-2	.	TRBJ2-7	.	CASSESISFYEQYF	TGCGCCAGCAGTGAGTCTATAAGCTTCTACGAGCAGTACTTC
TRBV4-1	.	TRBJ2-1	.	CASSQTTISGKDEQFF	TGCGCCAGCAGCCAAACTACTATATCCGGGAAGGATGAGCAGTTCTTC
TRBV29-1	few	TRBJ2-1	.	CSVEVFFNTDNEQFF	TGCAGCGTTGAAGTCTTCTTCAACACAGACAATGAGCAGTTCTTC
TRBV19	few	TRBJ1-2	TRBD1	CASSPTGGGGYTF	TGTGCCAGTAGTCCGACAGGGGGCGGTGGCTACACCTTC
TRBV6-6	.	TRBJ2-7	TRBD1	CASRAVGTEAYEQYF	TGTGCCAGCAGGGCTGTCGGGACAGAAGCCTACGAGCAGTACTTC
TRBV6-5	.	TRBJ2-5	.	CASMVVGGAQETQYF	TGTGCCAGCATGGTCGTAGGCGGGGCCCAAGAGACCCAGTACTTC
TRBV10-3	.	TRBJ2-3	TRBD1	CATKGTGSDTDTQYF	TGTGCCACCAAAGGGACAGGGAGTGACACAGATACGCAGTATTTT
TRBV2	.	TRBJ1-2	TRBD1	CASSDADRGVGYTF	TGTGCCAGCAGTGACGCCGACAGGGGGGTCGGCTACACCTTC
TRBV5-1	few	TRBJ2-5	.	CASSPRGFVETQYF	TGCGCCAGCAGCCCGAGGGGGTTTGTAGAGACCCAGTACTTC
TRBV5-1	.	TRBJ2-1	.	CASSLHSSYNEQFF	TGCGCCAGCAGCTTACACAGCTCCTACAATGAGCAGTTCTTC
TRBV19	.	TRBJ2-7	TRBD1	CASSRGQEVSYEQYF	TGTGCCAGTAGTAGGGGACAGGAGGTCTCCTACGAGCAGTACTTC
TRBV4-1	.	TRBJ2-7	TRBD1	CASSQDKTGGSYEQYF	TGCGCCAGCAGCCAAGATAAAACAGGGGGATCCTACGAGCAGTACTTC
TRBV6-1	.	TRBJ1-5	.	CASSEGRNQPQHF	TGTGCCAGCAGTGAAGGCAGAAATCAGCCCCAGCATTTT
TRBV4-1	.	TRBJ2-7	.	CASSQEQGEFYEQYF	TGCGCCAGCAGCCAAGAACAGGGAGAATTCTACGAGCAGTACTTC
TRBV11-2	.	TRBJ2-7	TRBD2	CASRPGGSGEYEQYF	TGTGCCAGCAGACCGGGGGGGAGTGGGGAGTACGAGCAGTACTTC
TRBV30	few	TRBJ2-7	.	CAWSDTYEQYF	TGTGCCTGGAGTGATACTTACGAGCAGTACTTC